Below are 29 T cell receptor beta chains sequenced from a single sample in a study of monozygotic twins with inflammatory bowel disease. TCRdb reprocessed the 5' RACE reads and keeps a single row for each CDR3 protein, giving no DNA. This listing includes roughly 320,000 distinct CDR3 sequences. The sequenced material came from blood. The source is a human donor with ulcerative colitis or Crohn's disease, or a healthy co-twin of an affected twin (not recorded which).

The chain's CDR3 is CASSLLDRADEQYF. The rearrangement joins TRBV27 to TRBJ2-7; TCRdb designates TRBD1, a call that cannot be tested without DNA. The V gene's germline CDR1 is MNHEY and CDR2 SMNVEV (reference sequence). This CDR3 spans 14 amino acids.

The gene calls are TRBV7-6 and TRBJ2-1. CDR3 size: 11 residues. Per germline, CDR1 SGHVS and CDR2 FNYEAQ. CDR3 sequence reads: CASSQRNEQFF.

The CDR3: CASSLALTYGGRVTGELFF. The chain joins TRBV12-3 or TRBV12-4 to TRBJ2-2; TCRdb designates TRBD2, a call that cannot be tested without DNA. The CDR3 runs 19 residues.

The V gene is TRBV5-4, the J gene TRBJ1-5; TCRdb lists TRBD1, though no DNA is available to test this call. The germline V gene has CDR1 SGHNT and CDR2 YYREEE (reference sequence). This CDR3 is built from 13 residues. CDR3 in amino acids: CASSFAGGQPQHF.

The chain recombines TRBV10-3 with TRBJ2-7. CDR1 and CDR2 from the germline V gene are ENHRY and SYGVKD. CDR3 size: 12 residues. The CDR3 is CAISESVGEQYF.

The CDR3 sequence: CASSFSLGGLLPDTQYF. The J gene is TRBJ2-3, the V gene TRBV5-1; TCRdb outputs TRBD1, but without DNA this stays unchecked. The germline CDR1 and CDR2 sequences are SGHRS and YFSETQ. The CDR3 is 17 residues long. The whole variable domain, remainder taken from reference TRBV5-1 and TRBJ2-3, is KAGVTQTPRYLIKTRGQQVTLSCSPISGHRSVSWYQQTPGQGLQFLFEYFSETQRNKGNFPGRFSGRQFSNSRSEMNVSTLELGDSALYLCASSFSLGGLLPDTQYFGPGTRLTVL.

The chain recombines TRBV28 with TRBJ2-2. The CDR3 loop spans 15 amino acids. Germline V gene data show CDR1 as MDHEN and CDR2 as SYDVKM. The CDR3 spells CASNLMGSNTGELFF.

This chain joins TRBV29-1 and TRBJ2-3. CDR1 and CDR2 from the germline V gene are SQVTM and ANQGSEA. The CDR3 contains 11 residues. The CDR3 is CSVELGDTQYF.

The gene calls are TRBV12-3 or TRBV12-4 and TRBJ1-4. This CDR3 contains 14 residues. This CDR3 reads CASSLIRANEKLFF.

The chain links TRBV20-1 to TRBJ2-7; TCRdb picks TRBD1, but there is no DNA to check that call. CDR1 and CDR2 (germline): DFQATT, SNEGSKA (reference sequence). This CDR3 is 12 amino acids long. The CDR3 reads CSAPDTGYEQYF.

This sequence joins TRBV24-1 and TRBJ2-5; the TRBD1 assignment by TCRdb is unverifiable without DNA. The germline V gene encodes CDR1 KGHDR and CDR2 SFDVKD. This CDR3 has 15 amino acids. The CDR3 spells CATSGAGALQKTQYF.

The rearrangement joins TRBV10-3 to TRBJ1-1; TCRdb lists TRBD1, though no DNA is available to test this call. The CDR3 loop spans 16 amino acids. The V gene's germline CDR1 is ENHRY and CDR2 SYGVKD. The CDR3 spells CAISEGGAGPGTEAFF.

J is TRBJ2-7 and V is TRBV27; no DNA is available, so the TRBD2 call from TCRdb remains unchecked. This CDR3 spans 15 amino acids. CDR1 and CDR2 from the germline V gene are MNHEY and SMNVEV (reference sequence). The CDR3: CASSTRLASSYEQYF.

The chain links TRBV4-3 to TRBJ2-1; TCRdb selects TRBD2, and the lack of DNA leaves this call unchecked. The germline V gene encodes CDR1 LGHNA and CDR2 YSLEER. This CDR3 spans 14 amino acids. The CDR3 sequence: CASSQDLREHEQFF.

V and J are TRBV5-1 and TRBJ1-4; no DNA is available, so the TRBD1 call from TCRdb remains unchecked. CDR3 length: 12 amino acids. Germline assignment: CDR1 SGHRS and CDR2 YFSETQ. CDR3 amino acids: CASSPWGEKLFF.

J is TRBJ2-1 and V is TRBV20-1; the TRBD2 assignment by TCRdb is unverifiable without DNA. The CDR3 sequence is 16 residues long. Germline CDR1 and CDR2: DFQATT and SNEGSKA (reference sequence). The CDR3 loop is CSARDATSGSVDEQFF.

The chain carries TRBV20-1 and TRBJ2-5; TCRdb proposes TRBD1, but this gene call is untestable without DNA. The germline V gene has CDR1 DFQATT and CDR2 SNEGSKA (reference sequence). The CDR3 has 14 amino acids. Here the CDR3 reads CSARGQALAETQYF.

The genes are TRBV20-1 and TRBJ1-6; TCRdb's D gene call, TRBD1, goes unchecked for lack of DNA. This CDR3 has 15 amino acids. CDR1 and CDR2 (germline): DFQATT, SNEGSKA (reference sequence). CDR3 sequence reads: CSARRTQGATSPLHF.

The gene calls are TRBV18 and TRBJ2-2; absent DNA, TCRdb's TRBD1 call cannot be checked. In germline, CDR1 is KGHSH, CDR2 LQKENI. The CDR3 length is 15 residues. The CDR3 loop reads CASSLRTAVTGELFF. The full variable domain, in which reference TRBV18 and TRBJ2-2 provide the parts outside the CDR3, is NAGVMQNPRHLVRRRGQEARLRCSPMKGHSHVYWYRQLPEEGLKFMVYLQKENIIDESGMPKERFSAEFPKEGPSILRIQQVVRGDSAAYFCASSLRTAVTGELFFGEGSRLTVL.

The genes are TRBV24-1 and TRBJ2-5; without DNA, the TCRdb call of TRBD1 cannot be checked. The CDR3 is 14 residues long. Germline V gene data show CDR1 as KGHDR and CDR2 as SFDVKD. The CDR3 sequence is CATRRSGGQETQYF.

The V call is TRBV10-2, the J call TRBJ1-5; TCRdb gives TRBD1 as the D gene, but with no DNA this cannot be confirmed. Germline assignment: CDR1 WSHSY and CDR2 SAAADI. The CDR3 consists of 15 residues. CDR3 amino acids: CASSEGTGRNQPQHF.

This chain links TRBV25-1 with TRBJ1-1; the TCRdb call, TRBD1, lacks DNA for checking. The CDR3 has 14 amino acids. In germline, CDR1 is MGHDK, CDR2 SYGVNS. Here the CDR3 reads CASSESDRGTEAFF.

CDR3 protein: CSAPSGGYGYTF. The chain employs TRBV20-1 and TRBJ1-2. This CDR3 comprises 12 residues. Per germline, CDR1 DFQATT and CDR2 SNEGSKA (reference sequence).

This CDR3 is CASSLRGVQETQYF. V is TRBV11-2 and J is TRBJ2-5; TCRdb designates TRBD1, a call that cannot be tested without DNA. This CDR3 is built from 14 residues. Germline lookup yields CDR1 SGHAT and CDR2 FQNNGV.

J is TRBJ2-1 and V is TRBV20-1; TCRdb's D gene call, TRBD1, goes unchecked for lack of DNA. The V gene's germline CDR1 is DFQATT and CDR2 SNEGSKA (reference sequence). This CDR3 region has 15 residues. The CDR3 loop is CSAPGAVSSYNEQFF.

The chain has TRBV27 and TRBJ1-6; with no DNA, the TCRdb D assignment of TRBD1 cannot be verified. Germline V gives CDR1 MNHEY, CDR2 SMNVEV (reference sequence). CDR3 length: 15 residues. This CDR3 reads CASRAGTVNNSPLHF.

The rearrangement joins TRBV7-2 to TRBJ2-2; TCRdb calls TRBD1, which cannot be checked without DNA. The CDR3 extends over 15 amino acids. The germline V gene encodes CDR1 SGHTA and CDR2 FQGNSA. CDR3 sequence reads: CASSLELRGWGELFF. The full variable domain, in which reference TRBV7-2 and TRBJ2-2 provide the parts outside the CDR3, is GAGVSQSPSNKVTEKGKDVELRCDPISGHTALYWYRQSLGQGLEFLIYFQGNSAPDKSGLPSDRFSAERTGGSVSTLTIQRTQQEDSAVYLCASSLELRGWGELFFGEGSRLTVL.

The chain employs TRBV7-8 and TRBJ2-7; TCRdb's D call, TRBD1, is unchecked because there is no DNA. The CDR3 length is 14 residues. From germline, CDR1 is SGHVS and CDR2 FQNEAQ. This chain's CDR3 is CASTLGPGHYEQYF.

This chain connects TRBV5-1 to TRBJ2-1. The CDR3 is 13 residues long. CDR1 SGHRS and CDR2 YFSETQ come from the germline V gene. The CDR3 sequence: CASSFQSYNEQFF. Full variable domain (remainder filled in from reference TRBV5-1 and TRBJ2-1): KAGVTQTPRYLIKTRGQQVTLSCSPISGHRSVSWYQQTPGQGLQFLFEYFSETQRNKGNFPGRFSGRQFSNSRSEMNVSTLELGDSALYLCASSFQSYNEQFFGPGTRLTVL.